These 10 T cell receptor beta chains were all obtained from the same sample, sequenced in a study of T cells in Graves' hyperthyroidism and ophthalmopathy. Amplification yielded TCR beta CDR3 regions, with RNA transcripts as the source. The HTBI set primed first-round TCR CDR3 RT-PCR. TCRdb itself ran the multiplex PCR reads through MiXCR, one entry per CDR3 protein. The sample holds about 360,000 distinct CDR3 sequences, roughly 12% seen once. Material for sequencing was blood. Receptors originate from a man aged 30 to 45 with Graves' hyperthyroidism that later progressed to Graves' ophthalmopathy.

The chain recombines TRBV5-1 with TRBJ2-2; 10 nucleotides align to TRBD2. The CDR3 sequence is 17 residues long. V dropped 2 bases and J dropped 1; count of bases not matched to a gene: 5. Germline V CDR1 and CDR2: SGHRS, YFSETQ. The CDR3 region has the DNA TGCGCCAGCAGCTTCCCCTCTAGCGGGGGGAACACCGGGGAGCTGTTTTTT. It encodes CASSFPSSGGNTGELFF.

The chain employs TRBV6-6 and TRBJ2-5; D unclear. Deletions cut 0 bases from V and 1 base from J, with 6 bases between. CDR1 and CDR2 (germline): MNHNY, SVGAGI (reference sequence). The CDR3 has 14 residues. DNA of the CDR3: TGTGCCAGCAGTTACTCTCCCTTCCAAGAGACCCAGTACTTC. Protein sequence: CASSYSPFQETQYF.

This clonotype came up many times. The CDR3 sequence is CSARSQIQGDTEAFF. The DNA for the CDR3 is TGCAGTGCTAGATCCCAAATTCAGGGGGACACTGAAGCTTTCTTT. J is TRBJ1-1 and V is TRBV20-1, with 7 bases that match TRBD1. Germline lookup yields CDR1 DFQATT and CDR2 SNEGSKA (reference sequence). Trimming cost V 2 bases and J 3 bases; bases outside gene matches: 9. The CDR3 loop spans 15 amino acids.

This clonotype has ten or more counts. The V and J genes are TRBV24-1 and TRBJ2-5; D is perhaps TRBD2 (6 bases). Germline CDR1 reads KGHDR; CDR2 reads SFDVKD. The V gene lost 3 bases and the J gene lost 1 base, with 11 bases spanning the gap. This CDR3 is 15 amino acids long. DNA of the CDR3: TGTGCCACCAGTGATCCCCGGGGAGGCCAAGAGACCCAGTACTTC. It codes for CATSDPRGGQETQYF.

This clonotype was counted between two and nine times. CDR3 protein: CSALQRTNEKLFF. The CDR3 nucleotides read TGCAGTGCTCTTCAGCGGACTAATGAAAAACTGTTTTTT. V is TRBV20-1 and J is TRBJ1-4; D gene ambiguous. V was cut by 5 bases and J by 2 bases, with 9 bases left in between. There are 13 residues in the CDR3. Germline V gives CDR1 DFQATT, CDR2 SNEGSKA (reference sequence).

This clonotype was recorded many times. The J gene is TRBJ2-5, the V gene TRBV27; 7 bases fit TRBD2. CDR3 length: 15 residues. CDR1 MNHEY and CDR2 SMNVEV come from the germline V gene (reference sequence). Trimming removed 5 bases from V and 0 bases from J; junction bases left unmatched: 6. In DNA, the CDR3 is TGTGCCAGCAGTCTAGCTAGCGGAAACCAAGAGACCCAGTACTTC. This codes for CASSLASGNQETQYF.

The chain recombines TRBV4-1 with TRBJ2-6; a possible D gene is TRBD1 (6 bases). CDR1 MGHRA and CDR2 YSYEKL come from the germline V gene. The CDR3 sequence is 18 residues long. V was clipped by 3 bases and J by 2 bases, with 17 bases between them. The CDR3 DNA is TGCGCCAGCAGCCAGATATTCCCCAGGGGCCCTGGGGCCAACGTCCTGACTTTC. It encodes CASSQIFPRGPGANVLTF.

This clonotype has just a few counts. V usage is TRBV10-1 and J usage is TRBJ2-2; 10 nucleotides line up with TRBD2. V trimming: 3 bases; J trimming: 4 bases; junction bases outside the gene matches: 5. Germline lookup yields CDR1 WNHNN and CDR2 SYGVQD (reference sequence). CDR3 length: 16 amino acids. CDR3 sequence (DNA): TGCGCCAGCAGTGATGTAGCGGGGGGAAGCACCGGGGAGCTGTTTTTT. Its translation is CASSDVAGGSTGELFF.

The chain employs TRBV11-3 and TRBJ2-1; TRBD1 might be the D (6 bases). The V gene lost 1 base and the J gene lost 8 bases, with 9 bases spanning the gap. The CDR3 totals 13 residues. Germline CDR1 reads SGHNT; CDR2 reads YENEEA. The CDR3 protein is CASSLGWGHEQFF. CDR3 nucleotides: TGTGCCAGCAGCTTAGGGTGGGGGCATGAGCAGTTCTTC. Supplemented by reference TRBV11-3 and TRBJ2-1, the full variable domain reads EAGVVQSPRYKIIEKKQPVAFWCNPISGHNTLYWYLQNLGQGPELLIRYENEEAVDDSQLPKDRFSAERLKGVDSTLKIQPAELGDSAVYLCASSLGWGHEQFFGPGTRLTVL.

This clonotype was counted only a few times. The chain uses TRBV11-2 and TRBJ2-7, with 7 bases identical to TRBD1. The CDR3 loop spans 14 amino acids. After removal of 3 bases from V and 5 bases from J, the junction contained 7 bases not matched to a gene. Germline CDR1 SGHAT, CDR2 FQNNGV. This CDR3 is CASSFTTGLNEQYF. The CDR3 nucleotides read TGTGCCAGCAGCTTTACGACAGGGTTGAACGAGCAGTACTTC.